This T cell receptor (beta chain) was found in a study of CD8+CD57+ T cells in acquired aplastic anemia. Genomic DNA acted as the template from which TCR beta VDJ combination and CDR3 sequence profiling were carried out. TCRdb re-derived calls from the reads in MiXCR, one entry per CDR3 protein. Seen here are under 200,000 distinct CDR3 sequences, around 45% observed once, and the top ten hold 0.8% to 1.1%. This clonotype appeared a few times. The CDR3 runs to 12 residues. The V gene lost 6 bases and the J gene lost 7 bases, with 13 bases spanning the gap. CDR1 and CDR2 (germline): MDHEN, SYDVKM. Sequencing was done on a sample of sorted CD4+, CD8+, or CD8+CD57+ T cells (not recorded which) from PBMCs. J is TRBJ2-7 and V is TRBV28; possible D gene TRBD2, 5 bases. The sequence was obtained from a human donor in good health. The CDR3 is CASSDRSGEQYF. The CDR3, as DNA: TGTGCCAGCAGCGATCGTTCGGGGGAGCAGTACTTC.